The 25 T cell receptor beta chains reported below all come from one sample, sequenced in a study of blood T cell repertoires in COVID-19. The data were produced by immunoSEQ multiplex PCR, yet TCRdb's version contains in-frame clones alone and is incomplete. This sample has some 20,000 clones, with approximately 87% found just once. Material for sequencing was peripheral blood. The origin of the receptors is a human donor in a cohort sampled during active COVID-19.

The V call is TRBV29-1, the J call TRBJ2-1; D possibly corresponds to TRBD2 (6 bases). Germline loops: CDR1 SQVTM, CDR2 ANQGSEA. This CDR3 has 13 residues. V lost 3 bases and J lost 9, with 15 bases in between. The CDR3 nucleotides read TGCAGCGTTGAGCCACGCGAGGAGGGTGAGCAGTTCTTC. This codes for CSVEPREEGEQFF.

The chain has TRBV9 and TRBJ1-1; D may be TRBD1 (5 bases). The CDR3 totals 14 residues. The germline V and J ends were trimmed by 0 bases and 10 bases, with 16 bases remaining between them. Germline V lookup: CDR1 SGDLS, CDR2 YYNGEE. The CDR3 here is CASSVGTGAGGAFF. CDR3 nucleotides: TGTGCCAGCAGCGTAGGTACAGGAGCCGGGGGAGCTTTCTTT.

This clone was found a few times. J is TRBJ2-7 and V is TRBV5-1; D gene ambiguous. There are 14 residues in the CDR3. Per the germline V gene, CDR1 is SGHRS and CDR2 is YFSETQ. With 0 bases removed from V and 5 bases from J, the gap between germline ends came to 12 bases. This CDR3 reads CASSLVSGPDEQYF. The CDR3 coding sequence is TGCGCCAGCAGCTTGGTCTCTGGGCCCGACGAGCAGTACTTC.

The gene calls are TRBV6-2 or TRBV6-3 and TRBJ2-7; the match to TRBD1 covers 8 bases. CDR1 and CDR2 from the germline V gene are MNHEY and SVGEGT. CDR3 length equals 17 residues. J was trimmed by 9 bases and V by 2 bases; bases with no gene match: 18. CDR3 coding DNA: TGTGCCAGCAGTTACCCTCCCACTTTCCGGGACAGGCACTGGCAGTACTTC. It codes for CASSYPPTFRDRHWQYF.

With regard to this clone: At one of its ends the junction is not consistent with the germline gene, which may arise from a read error. The chain couples TRBV6-5 to TRBJ1-5, with a tentative D call TRBD1 (5 bases). The V gene's germline CDR1 is MNHEY and CDR2 SVGAGI. The CDR3 is made up of 15 amino acids. The CDR3 region is CASSPSRARNRPQHF. As DNA, the CDR3 is TGTGCCAGCAGCCCCTCCAGGGCCCGTAATCGGCCCCAGCATTTT.

V is TRBV27 and J is TRBJ1-4; D is possibly TRBD1 (6 bases). The CDR3 contains 15 residues. The germline V and J ends were trimmed by 5 bases and 3 bases, with 13 bases remaining between them. The germline V gene encodes CDR1 MNHEY and CDR2 SMNVEV (reference sequence). The CDR3 nucleotides read TGTGCCAGCAGTGCAACCGACAGGCCTAATGAAAAACTGTTTTTT. Protein product: CASSATDRPNEKLFF.

This chain joins TRBV5-8 and TRBJ2-3; D gene ambiguous. This CDR3 comprises 15 residues. Germline V gene data show CDR1 as SGHTS and CDR2 as YDEGEE. V lost 0 bases and J lost 1, with 9 bases in between. This CDR3 is CASSLDGGRTDTQYF. The CDR3 nucleotides read TGTGCCAGCAGCTTGGATGGCGGCCGCACAGATACGCAGTATTTT.

The V and J genes are TRBV7-9 and TRBJ2-7; 7 bases are a match to TRBD2. Trimming cost V 1 base and J 2 bases; bases outside gene matches: 5. The germline V gene encodes CDR1 SEHNR and CDR2 FQNEAQ (reference sequence). The CDR3 is made up of 15 amino acids. The CDR3 DNA reads TGTGCCAGCAGCTTAGGTCAGGGAGGGACCTACGAGCAGTACTTC. This sequence encodes CASSLGQGGTYEQYF.

V and J are TRBV7-2 and TRBJ1-4; D possibly corresponds to TRBD1 (5 bases). The CDR3 length is 16 residues. In germline, CDR1 is SGHTA, CDR2 FQGNSA. V shed 4 bases and J shed 8 bases, with 20 bases lying between them. For the CDR3, the DNA is TGTGCCAGCAGCTCCAGTGAAACCAGGGCGGGGGAAAAACTGTTTTTT. The encoded protein is CASSSSETRAGEKLFF.

The chain has TRBV7-9 and TRBJ2-7, with D possibly matching TRBD2 (5 bases). Between the trimmed V and J ends, which lost 5 bases and 2 bases, there was a span of 19 bases. The CDR3 has 16 residues. Looked up from germline, CDR1 is SEHNR and CDR2 is FQNEAQ (reference sequence). The CDR3 is CASSPRGPSGTYEQYF. The CDR3 DNA reads as TGTGCCAGCAGCCCACGCGGTCCCTCGGGGACCTACGAGCAGTACTTC. Using reference TRBV7-9 and TRBJ2-7 for the parts outside the CDR3, the full variable domain is DTGVSQNPRHKITKRGQNVTFRCDPISEHNRLYWYRQTLGQGPEFLTYFQNEAQLEKSRLLSDRFSAERPKGSFSTLEIQRTEQGDSAMYLCASSPRGPSGTYEQYFGPGTRLTVT.

The chain uses TRBV28 and TRBJ2-1; 7 bases are a match to TRBD1. CDR3 length equals 15 residues. Germline CDR1 and CDR2: MDHEN and SYDVKM. Trimming took 8 bases from V and 0 from J; bases not matched to a gene: 7. The CDR3 reads CASAGQESSYNEQFF. DNA of the CDR3: TGTGCCAGCGCCGGACAGGAAAGCTCCTACAATGAGCAGTTCTTC.

The chain employs TRBV7-2 and TRBJ1-1; D may be TRBD1 (5 bases). This CDR3 is 14 amino acids long. Germline CDR1 is SGHTA and CDR2 is FQGNSA. V lost 5 bases and J lost 0, with 10 bases in between. The CDR3 nucleotides are TGTGCCAGCAGCCTTACGGACATGAACACTGAAGCTTTCTTT. Its protein is CASSLTDMNTEAFF.

The J gene is TRBJ2-1, the V gene TRBV19, with 7 positions matching TRBD1. V shed 3 bases and J 5 bases; nucleotides not matched to a gene: 1. The CDR3 has 13 residues. CDR1 LNHDA and CDR2 SQIVND come from the germline V gene (reference sequence). CDR3 sequence reads: CASSIGTDNEQFF. CDR3 in DNA: TGTGCCAGTAGTATTGGGACAGACAATGAGCAGTTCTTC.

The chain links TRBV21-1 to TRBJ1-5. TRBV21-1 constitutes a pseudogene. The CDR3 covers 17 residues. For the CDR3, the DNA is TGTGCCAGCAGCTTAACGAGGGGGGGTAATAGCAATCAGCCCCAGCATTTT. Protein sequence: CASSLTRGGNSNQPQHF.

The chain carries TRBV9 and TRBJ1-2, with D perhaps TRBD1 (5 bases). This CDR3 is built from 13 residues. Germline V CDR1 and CDR2: SGDLS, YYNGEE. Trimming took off 0 bases at V and 7 bases at J, with 10 bases between the two ends. CDR3 DNA: TGTGCCAGCAGCGTAGCTGGGGCGGCTGGCTACACCTTC. The encoded protein is CASSVAGAAGYTF.

The gene calls are TRBV9 and TRBJ2-3; D is uncertain. The CDR3 totals 14 residues. V was clipped by 0 bases and J by 2 bases, with 7 bases between them. Germline CDR1 is SGDLS and CDR2 is YYNGEE. This chain's CDR3 is CASSVVGLTDTQYF. The CDR3 nucleotides are TGTGCCAGCAGCGTAGTGGGCCTCACAGATACGCAGTATTTT.

V and J are TRBV5-1 and TRBJ1-1; D is possibly TRBD1 (5 bases). This CDR3 spans 16 amino acids. V dropped 3 bases and J dropped 4 bases, with 19 bases sitting between them. From germline, CDR1 is SGHRS and CDR2 YFSETQ. Written as DNA, the CDR3 is TGCGCCAGCAGCTATGGGGCAGGAGGGGTTGGCACTGAAGCTTTCTTT. Encoded protein: CASSYGAGGVGTEAFF.

This clone has a single count. The chain uses TRBV7-6 and TRBJ2-5; 7 bases match TRBD1. The V and J ends lost 5 bases and 1 base, in that order; junction bases with no gene match: 4. The CDR3 consists of 14 residues. Germline CDR1 SGHVS, CDR2 FNYEAQ. This chain's CDR3 is CASSAHRGQETQYF. DNA of the CDR3: TGTGCCAGCAGCGCGCACAGGGGCCAAGAGACCCAGTACTTC.

The chain carries TRBV19 and TRBJ2-3, with D possibly matching TRBD1 (5 bases). The V gene lost 3 bases and the J gene lost 2 bases, with 6 bases spanning the gap. The germline V gene encodes CDR1 LNHDA and CDR2 SQIVND (reference sequence). This CDR3 has 13 residues. The CDR3 DNA sequence: TGTGCCAGTAGTATGGGGCCCACAGATACGCAGTATTTT. The encoded protein is CASSMGPTDTQYF.

The sample holds one count of this clone. The chain recombines TRBV5-4 with TRBJ1-4; D call uncertain. Trimming took 0 bases from V and 10 from J, leaving 10 bases between them. The germline V gene has CDR1 SGHNT and CDR2 YYREEE (reference sequence). The CDR3 totals 13 residues. In DNA, the CDR3 is TGTGCCAGCAGCTTGGGCTACAGTGGAAAACTGTTTTTT. Protein: CASSLGYSGKLFF.

The CDR3: CASSFRGTANGYTF. The CDR3 DNA is TGTGCCAGCAGTTTTAGGGGGACGGCCAATGGCTACACCTTC. The chain carries TRBV28 and TRBJ1-2, with D perhaps TRBD1 (6 bases). This CDR3 is 14 amino acids long. Deletions cut 3 bases from V and 6 bases from J, with 14 bases between. Germline V gene sequence: CDR1 MDHEN, CDR2 SYDVKM.

The V and J genes are TRBV6-2 or TRBV6-3 and TRBJ1-5; weak D call: TRBD1 (6 bases). Trimming pared 2 bases from V and 3 bases from J, leaving 8 bases between. Germline values: CDR1 MNHEY, CDR2 SVGEGT. The CDR3 is 14 amino acids. The CDR3 here is CASSYRGINQPQHF. The DNA for the CDR3 is TGTGCCAGCAGTTACAGGGGGATCAATCAGCCCCAGCATTTT.

J is TRBJ1-1 and V is TRBV14; D not certain. There are 13 residues in the CDR3. Germline V gene lookup returns CDR1 SGHDN and CDR2 FVKESK. Between the trimmed V and J ends, which lost 2 bases and 6 bases, there was a span of 10 bases. This CDR3 reads CASSQFQASEAFF. The CDR3 region has the DNA TGTGCCAGCAGCCAATTCCAGGCCTCTGAAGCTTTCTTT.

This clone was found a few times. The V and J genes are TRBV7-8 and TRBJ1-1, with 9 bases aligning to TRBD1. Trimming at V came to 4 bases and at J to 4 bases, leaving 7 bases not matched to a gene. Per germline, CDR1 SGHVS and CDR2 FQNEAQ. This CDR3 contains 15 residues. CDR3 bases: TGTGCCAGCAGCTACTCCGGGACAGGGTCCACTGAAGCTTTCTTT. It specifies CASSYSGTGSTEAFF.

V gene TRBV7-9 combines with J gene TRBJ2-7, with 14 bases that match TRBD2. Germline loops: CDR1 SEHNR, CDR2 FQNEAQ (reference sequence). The CDR3 contains 15 residues. Trimming at V came to 5 bases and at J to 6 bases, leaving 6 bases not matched to a gene. As DNA, the CDR3 is TGTGCCAGCAGCGCACGGACTAGCGGGAGGTCCGAGCAGTACTTC. Its translation: CASSARTSGRSEQYF.